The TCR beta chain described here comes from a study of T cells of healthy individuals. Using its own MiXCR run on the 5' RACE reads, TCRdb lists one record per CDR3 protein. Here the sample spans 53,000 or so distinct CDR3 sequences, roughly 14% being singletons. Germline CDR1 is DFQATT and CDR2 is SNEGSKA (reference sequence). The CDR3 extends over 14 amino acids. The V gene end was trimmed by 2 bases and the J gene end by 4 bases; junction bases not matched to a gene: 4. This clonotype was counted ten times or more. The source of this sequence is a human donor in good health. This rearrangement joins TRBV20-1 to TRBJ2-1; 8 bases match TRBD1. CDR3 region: CSARPDRVYNEQFF. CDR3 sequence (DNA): TGCAGTGCTAGACCGGACAGGGTATACAATGAGCAGTTCTTC.